This T cell receptor beta chain was observed in a study of blood T cell repertoires in COVID-19. About the study: The origin of the acute and convalescent COVID-19 samples was the United States, Italy and Spain. Sources were T cells, B-cell-depleted T cells, or PBMCs; the material itself was cDNA or gDNA.

The authors' processing: Researchers report that nucleated cell counts were estimated from reference gene primer amplification. Clones were sequenced by immunoSEQ multiplex PCR, and TCRdb holds only the in-frame ones, with some missing. Clone size and the V and J calls come from that table; the DNA yielded D and trimming. The data hold fewer than 150,000 clones, with around nine tenths observed a single time. Specimen: peripheral blood. The receptor was derived from a middle-aged woman with acute or convalescent COVID-19.

For the CDR3, the DNA is TGTGCCAGCAGCAACAGGGGACCCAGCACAGATACGCAGTATTTT. Residues: CASSNRGPSTDTQYF. The chain recombines TRBV9 with TRBJ2-3, with 7 bases lining up with TRBD1. The CDR3 runs 15 residues. Germline V lookup: CDR1 SGDLS, CDR2 YYNGEE. V gave up 4 bases and J gave up 0 bases; unmatched junction bases: 5.